The rows below give T cell receptor beta chains drawn from one sample of a study of beta chain features in type 1 diabetes. Generated by immunoSEQ multiplex PCR, the TCRdb table keeps only in-frame clones and is missing some. The sample comprises 330,000 or so clones, around 20% of which are singletons, and around 0.04% rests with the top ten. The sequencing sample was made of naive CD4+ T cells from blood. These receptors were obtained from a woman aged 18 to 35 in good health. CDR3s include the opening cysteine and the closing phenylalanine or tryptophan. The order of the fields is CDR3 protein, CDR3 DNA, J gene, V gene, D gene, clone size. D genes are given only for firm matches. The listing skips clone size in some rows; elsewhere it reads once, few, many or a size class.

cdr3_aa: CASAGGGYEQYF; cdr3_nt: TGTGCTAGTGCTGGGGGAGGCTACGAGCAGTACTTC; j_call: TRBJ2-7; v_call: TRBV12-5; d_call: NA; clone_size: NA
cdr3_aa: CASSQVLGGTQYF; cdr3_nt: TGTGCCAGCAGCCAAGTTCTCGGGGGGACCCAGTACTTC; j_call: TRBJ2-5; v_call: TRBV14; d_call: NA; clone_size: few
cdr3_aa: CASSPFGVSYNEQFF; cdr3_nt: TGTGCCAGCTCACCCTTCGGGGTGTCCTACAATGAGCAGTTCTTC; j_call: TRBJ2-1; v_call: TRBV18; d_call: NA; clone_size: NA
cdr3_aa: CASSYGTPTDTQYF; cdr3_nt: TGCGCCAGCAGCTACGGGACTCCCACAGATACGCAGTATTTT; j_call: TRBJ2-3; v_call: TRBV5-1; d_call: NA; clone_size: few
cdr3_aa: CASSPEEDTEAFF; cdr3_nt: TGCGCCAGCAGCCCCGAGGAGGACACTGAAGCTTTCTTT; j_call: TRBJ1-1; v_call: TRBV4-1; d_call: NA; clone_size: NA
cdr3_aa: CSAGTGDDEQYF; cdr3_nt: TGCAGCGCCGGGACAGGGGACGACGAGCAGTACTTC; j_call: TRBJ2-7; v_call: TRBV29-1; d_call: TRBD1; clone_size: NA
cdr3_aa: CASSGDLSTDTQYF; cdr3_nt: TGTGCCAGCAGCGGGGACTTAAGCACAGATACGCAGTATTTT; j_call: TRBJ2-3; v_call: TRBV5-4; d_call: NA; clone_size: NA
cdr3_aa: CASSLVTGNYGYTF; cdr3_nt: TGCGCCAGCAGCTTGGTAACAGGGAACTATGGCTACACCTTC; j_call: TRBJ1-2; v_call: TRBV5-1; d_call: NA; clone_size: once
cdr3_aa: CSVGTASQETQYF; cdr3_nt: TGCAGCGTTGGGACAGCCTCCCAAGAGACCCAGTACTTC; j_call: TRBJ2-5; v_call: TRBV29-1; d_call: NA; clone_size: NA
cdr3_aa: CASSSWSVGVGTF; cdr3_nt: NA; j_call: TRBJ1-2; v_call: TRBV5-6; d_call: NA; clone_size: NA
cdr3_aa: CASSNGGSDNEQFF; cdr3_nt: TGTGCCAGCTCTAACGGGGGATCCGACAATGAGCAGTTCTTC; j_call: TRBJ2-1; v_call: TRBV28; d_call: NA; clone_size: NA
cdr3_aa: CASSYTGTYEQYF; cdr3_nt: TGTGCCAGTAGCTATACCGGGACCTACGAGCAGTACTTC; j_call: TRBJ2-7; v_call: TRBV19; d_call: NA; clone_size: few
cdr3_aa: CASSPIGFGEQYF; cdr3_nt: TGCGCCAGCAGCCCGATCGGGTTTGGAGAGCAGTACTTC; j_call: TRBJ2-7; v_call: TRBV4-1; d_call: NA; clone_size: NA
cdr3_aa: CASSALAGRQYF; cdr3_nt: TGTGCCAGCAGCGCCCTAGCGGGGCGACAGTACTTC; j_call: TRBJ2-7; v_call: TRBV9; d_call: TRBD2; clone_size: NA
cdr3_aa: CASSPRISTDTQYF; cdr3_nt: TGTGCCAGCAGTCCTAGGATTAGCACAGATACGCAGTATTTT; j_call: TRBJ2-3; v_call: TRBV2; d_call: NA; clone_size: few
cdr3_aa: CAQAGGGGQETQYF; cdr3_nt: TGTGCCCAAGCCGGCGGGGGGGGTCAAGAGACCCAGTACTTC; j_call: TRBJ2-5; v_call: TRBV7-2; d_call: TRBD2; clone_size: NA
cdr3_aa: CAIRVADEQYF; cdr3_nt: TGTGCCATCAGGGTGGCGGACGAGCAGTACTTC; j_call: TRBJ2-7; v_call: TRBV6-5; d_call: NA; clone_size: NA
cdr3_aa: CASSYSGGIGELFF; cdr3_nt: TGTGCCAGCAGTTACTCGGGAGGGATCGGGGAGCTGTTTTTT; j_call: TRBJ2-2; v_call: TRBV6-5; d_call: TRBD2; clone_size: NA
cdr3_aa: CASTPRNEQFF; cdr3_nt: TGTGCCAGCACCCCACGGAATGAGCAGTTCTTC; j_call: TRBJ2-1; v_call: TRBV7-9; d_call: NA; clone_size: NA
cdr3_aa: CSVGQTINYGYTF; cdr3_nt: TGCAGCGTCGGACAGACCATTAACTATGGCTACACCTTC; j_call: TRBJ1-2; v_call: TRBV29-1; d_call: NA; clone_size: few
cdr3_aa: CASSLDRGEQYF; cdr3_nt: TGCGCCAGCAGCTTGGACAGGGGCGAGCAGTACTTC; j_call: TRBJ2-7; v_call: TRBV5-1; d_call: TRBD1; clone_size: few
cdr3_aa: CASSLGHYTGELFF; cdr3_nt: TGTGCCAGCAGCTTAGGACACTACACCGGGGAGCTGTTTTTT; j_call: TRBJ2-2; v_call: TRBV7-2; d_call: NA; clone_size: NA
cdr3_aa: CASSEGTGRADTQYF; cdr3_nt: TGTGCCAGCAGCGAAGGGACAGGGAGGGCAGATACGCAGTATTTT; j_call: TRBJ2-3; v_call: TRBV9; d_call: TRBD1; clone_size: NA
cdr3_aa: CASSSSGTYNEQFF; cdr3_nt: TGTGCCAGCTCTTCTTCGGGGACCTACAATGAGCAGTTCTTC; j_call: TRBJ2-1; v_call: TRBV18; d_call: NA; clone_size: NA
cdr3_aa: CAWTRKQANTEAFF; cdr3_nt: TGTGCCTGGACTCGAAAACAGGCGAACACTGAAGCTTTCTTT; j_call: TRBJ1-1; v_call: TRBV30; d_call: NA; clone_size: NA
cdr3_aa: CSVELASMEQFF; cdr3_nt: TGCAGCGTTGAGCTAGCCTCAATGGAGCAGTTCTTC; j_call: TRBJ2-1; v_call: TRBV29-1; d_call: NA; clone_size: NA
cdr3_aa: CSVGTSGVVGTQYF; cdr3_nt: TGCAGCGTGGGGACTAGCGGGGTTGTCGGTACGCAGTATTTT; j_call: TRBJ2-3; v_call: TRBV29-1; d_call: TRBD2; clone_size: NA
cdr3_aa: CASQSGRGWNEQFF; cdr3_nt: TGCGCCAGCCAATCTGGCAGGGGGTGGAATGAGCAGTTCTTC; j_call: TRBJ2-1; v_call: TRBV23-1; d_call: TRBD1; clone_size: few
cdr3_aa: CASSIPRQQETQYF; cdr3_nt: TGTGCCAGTAGTATTCCGAGACAACAAGAGACCCAGTACTTC; j_call: TRBJ2-5; v_call: TRBV19; d_call: NA; clone_size: NA
cdr3_aa: CASSLEGGANVLTF; cdr3_nt: TGTGCCAGTAGTCTGGAGGGTGGGGCCAACGTCCTGACTTTC; j_call: TRBJ2-6; v_call: TRBV19; d_call: NA; clone_size: NA
cdr3_aa: CASSPRGQGAGNSPLHF; cdr3_nt: TGTGCCAGCAGCCCCCGAGGACAGGGGGCGGGTAATTCACCCCTCCACTTT; j_call: TRBJ1-6; v_call: TRBV9; d_call: TRBD1; clone_size: few
cdr3_aa: CASSSQGLEQFF; cdr3_nt: TGTGCCAGCAGCTCACAGGGGCTTGAGCAGTTCTTC; j_call: TRBJ2-1; v_call: TRBV6-1; d_call: TRBD1; clone_size: few
cdr3_aa: CAAGGTPSYEQYF; cdr3_nt: TGTGCCGCGGGGGGGACACCGTCCTACGAGCAGTACTTC; j_call: TRBJ2-7; v_call: TRBV25-1; d_call: TRBD2; clone_size: few
cdr3_aa: CAWSVERVTPREQYF; cdr3_nt: TGTGCCTGGAGTGTAGAGCGGGTAACCCCCCGCGAGCAGTACTTC; j_call: TRBJ2-7; v_call: TRBV30; d_call: NA; clone_size: few
cdr3_aa: CASSSLAGGPYEQYF; cdr3_nt: TGTGCCAGCAGTTCTCTAGCGGGAGGGCCCTACGAGCAGTACTTC; j_call: TRBJ2-7; v_call: TRBV6-5; d_call: TRBD2; clone_size: NA
cdr3_aa: CAWSVSSSGNTIYF; cdr3_nt: TGTGCCTGGAGTGTATCCAGCTCTGGAAACACCATATATTTT; j_call: TRBJ1-3; v_call: TRBV30; d_call: NA; clone_size: few
cdr3_aa: CASLRQGVIGELFF; cdr3_nt: TGTGCCAGCTTGCGTCAGGGGGTTATCGGGGAGCTGTTTTTT; j_call: TRBJ2-2; v_call: TRBV2; d_call: TRBD1; clone_size: NA
cdr3_aa: CASSPIGALSYEQYF; cdr3_nt: TGTGCCAGCAGTCCAATAGGAGCCCTCTCCTACGAGCAGTACTTC; j_call: TRBJ2-7; v_call: TRBV28; d_call: NA; clone_size: few
cdr3_aa: CSVSTREKLFF; cdr3_nt: TGCAGCGTTAGCACCCGTGAAAAACTGTTTTTT; j_call: TRBJ1-4; v_call: TRBV29-1; d_call: NA; clone_size: few
cdr3_aa: CASTSRDLITDTQYF; cdr3_nt: TGTGCCAGCACCAGCCGGGACTTAATCACAGATACGCAGTATTTT; j_call: TRBJ2-3; v_call: TRBV7-6; d_call: NA; clone_size: few
cdr3_aa: CASSLGTGGSSYNEQFF; cdr3_nt: TGCGCCAGCAGCCTAGGGACGGGGGGCAGCTCCTACAATGAGCAGTTCTTC; j_call: TRBJ2-1; v_call: TRBV4-3; d_call: NA; clone_size: NA
cdr3_aa: CASSYRTGSDGYTF; cdr3_nt: TGTGCCAGCAGTTACAGGACAGGGTCGGATGGCTACACCTTC; j_call: TRBJ1-2; v_call: TRBV6-6; d_call: TRBD1; clone_size: few
cdr3_aa: CASSPPGAGKQETQYF; cdr3_nt: TGTGCCAGCTCACCACCGGGAGCGGGGAAGCAAGAGACCCAGTACTTC; j_call: TRBJ2-5; v_call: TRBV18; d_call: TRBD2; clone_size: NA
cdr3_aa: CASSAFSGEQYF; cdr3_nt: TGTGCCAGCAGTGCTTTCTCGGGCGAGCAGTACTTC; j_call: TRBJ2-7; v_call: TRBV6-1; d_call: NA; clone_size: few
cdr3_aa: CAWSDPTEAFF; cdr3_nt: TGTGCCTGGAGTGATCCTACTGAAGCTTTCTTT; j_call: TRBJ1-1; v_call: TRBV30; d_call: NA; clone_size: few
cdr3_aa: CASSPHGQGTYGYTF; cdr3_nt: TGTGCCAGCAGTCCCCACGGACAGGGGACCTATGGCTACACCTTC; j_call: TRBJ1-2; v_call: TRBV28; d_call: TRBD1; clone_size: few
cdr3_aa: CASSPGRVTEAFF; cdr3_nt: TGTGCCAGCAGCCCCGGTCGGGTTACTGAAGCTTTCTTT; j_call: TRBJ1-1; v_call: TRBV7-2; d_call: NA; clone_size: NA
cdr3_aa: CASSLFGSRNEQFF; cdr3_nt: TGTGCCAGCAGCTTATTCGGCTCGCGGAATGAGCAGTTCTTC; j_call: TRBJ2-1; v_call: TRBV7-2; d_call: NA; clone_size: few
cdr3_aa: CASSSSGGRTGELFF; cdr3_nt: TGCGCCAGCAGCTCTAGCGGGGGCCGAACGGGGGAGCTGTTTTTT; j_call: TRBJ2-2; v_call: TRBV5-1; d_call: TRBD2; clone_size: NA
cdr3_aa: CASRSTETQYF; cdr3_nt: TGTGCCAGCAGGAGTACCGAGACCCAGTACTTC; j_call: TRBJ2-5; v_call: TRBV2; d_call: NA; clone_size: NA
cdr3_aa: CASSEQGTGEKLFF; cdr3_nt: TGTGCCAGCAGTGAACAGGGGACCGGAGAAAAACTGTTTTTT; j_call: TRBJ1-4; v_call: TRBV2; d_call: NA; clone_size: NA